These T cell receptor beta chains were read from a single sample in a study of control samples from healthy donors and cancer patients. The assay was immunoSEQ multiplex PCR, and TCRdb's table has in-frame clones only and misses some. The sample holds about 160,000 clones, about 94% seen once. Sequencing was carried out using blood. The receptors here all came from a woman in her 40s in good health. Both conserved end residues are part of each CDR3. Fields, in order: V gene, J gene, D gene, clone size, CDR3 DNA, CDR3 protein. D genes are given only for firm matches. Not all rows give a size; the values are once, few, many and, for expanded clones, a class.

TRBV6-6,TRBJ2-1,.,.,TGTGCCACAAAGTTAGGGAATGAGCAGTTCTTC,CATKLGNEQFF
TRBV7-2,TRBJ1-5,.,.,TGTGCCAGCAGCCCTACGGGGCAGGGCCCCTATCAGCCCCAGCATTTT,CASSPTGQGPYQPQHF
TRBV3-1/TRBV3-2,TRBJ1-2,TRBD1,.,TGTGCCAGCAGCCAGGCCGGGACAGGGGGCTACACCTTC,CASSQAGTGGYTF
TRBV6-2/TRBV6-3,TRBJ1-1,.,once,TGTGCCAGCAGTTACTCTCCAGGGGCGGTCACTGAAGCTTTCTTT,CASSYSPGAVTEAFF
TRBV11-3,TRBJ2-1,TRBD2,.,TGTGCCAGCAGCTCCCCAGACAGCGGGGACAATGAGCAGTTCTTC,CASSSPDSGDNEQFF
TRBV19,TRBJ1-5,.,.,TGTGCCAGTACTTTCGGGACCGCAGGTCATCAGCCCCAGCATTTT,CASTFGTAGHQPQHF
TRBV7-2,TRBJ2-3,.,.,TGTGCCAGCAGCTTAGTCAGCACAGATACGCAGTATTTT,CASSLVSTDTQYF
TRBV11-3,TRBJ2-3,.,.,TGTGCCAGCAGCTTAGATGTCCGAGGGACGCAGTATTTT,CASSLDVRGTQYF
TRBV3-1/TRBV3-2,TRBJ1-5,.,.,TGTGCCAGCAGCCAAGAGACCCGAAATCAGCCCCAGCATTTT,CASSQETRNQPQHF
TRBV6-2/TRBV6-3,TRBJ2-1,.,.,TGTGCCAGCAGTTACATATATGAGCAGTTCTTC,CASSYIYEQFF
TRBV2,TRBJ1-3,.,.,TGTGCCAGCAGTGAAACAACGGTCTCTGGAAACACCATATATTTT,CASSETTVSGNTIYF
TRBV6-5,TRBJ1-5,.,.,TGTGCCAGTAGATCTGGGGCAGGGGCAGATCAGCCCCAGCATTTT,CASRSGAGADQPQHF
TRBV19,TRBJ1-4,.,.,TGTGCCAGTAGCCTCAAGGGGGGACCGATTAATGAAAAACTGTTTTTT,CASSLKGGPINEKLFF
TRBV7-3,TRBJ2-1,.,.,TGTGCCAGCAGCGCCCAGGGTGGGGAGCAGTTCTTC,CASSAQGGEQFF
TRBV7-8,TRBJ1-2,.,.,TGTGCCAGCAGCTTAAACAGCGGTGTGGACACTCGCTATGGCTACACCTTC,CASSLNSGVDTRYGYTF
TRBV5-3,TRBJ2-3,TRBD2,.,TGTGCCAGAAGCTTTAGCGGGGGGATATGCACAGATACGCAGTATTTT,CARSFSGGICTDTQYF
TRBV9,TRBJ2-3,TRBD1,.,TGTGCCAGCAGCGGTGCCCCGGGACAGCCAGTCACAGATACGCAGTATTTT,CASSGAPGQPVTDTQYF
TRBV7-2,TRBJ2-7,.,.,TGTGCCAGCAGGAAGGCAGTCTCCTACGAGCAGTACTTC,CASRKAVSYEQYF
TRBV9,TRBJ2-2,TRBD1,.,TGTGCCAGCAGCGTACCCCGGACAGGGGGAACCGGGGAGCTGTTTTTT,CASSVPRTGGTGELFF
TRBV19,TRBJ2-2,.,.,TGTGCCAGTATACAGGGACCGAACACCGGGGAGCTGTTTTTT,CASIQGPNTGELFF
TRBV5-1,TRBJ2-6,.,.,TGCGCCAGCAGCCGGGCCCCTCTCTCTGGGGCCAACGTCCTGACTTTC,CASSRAPLSGANVLTF
TRBV6-5,TRBJ2-7,.,.,TGTGCCAGCACCTCCCCGGGGGACGAGCAGTACTTC,CASTSPGDEQYF
TRBV6-6,TRBJ2-3,TRBD2,.,TGTGCCAGCAACCAGCGGGGGGGCACAGATACGCAGTATTTT,CASNQRGGTDTQYF
TRBV18,TRBJ2-7,.,.,TGTGCCAGCTCAAGCGTGGCAGGGGCCTACGAGCAGTACTTC,CASSSVAGAYEQYF
TRBV5-4,TRBJ1-1,.,once,TGTGCCGGCCGTATGGGACAAGTGAACACTGAAGCTTTCTTT,CAGRMGQVNTEAFF
TRBV4-2,TRBJ1-5,.,.,TGTGCCAGCAGCCAAGAATGGGGTAGCAATCAGCCCCAGCATTTT,CASSQEWGSNQPQHF
TRBV6-6,TRBJ2-3,.,.,TGTGCCAGCAGTCGATACACAGATACGCAGTATTTT,CASSRYTDTQYF
TRBV6-5,TRBJ2-5,.,.,TGTGCCAGCAGGCGGGATCAGGGCTTCCAAGAGACCCAGTACTTC,CASRRDQGFQETQYF
TRBV29-1,TRBJ2-3,.,.,TGCAGCGTGGATGGACGGCTTAGCACAGATACGCAGTATTTT,CSVDGRLSTDTQYF
TRBV6-4,TRBJ1-2,.,.,TGTGCCAGCAGGAAAGAACCCACGGGGATCTATGGCTACACCTTC,CASRKEPTGIYGYTF
TRBV5-1,TRBJ1-2,TRBD1,.,TGCGCCAGCAGCCCCGGACAGGGTTATGGGGGCTACACCTTC,CASSPGQGYGGYTF
TRBV7-9,TRBJ1-1,.,.,TGTGCCAGCAGCTTAGCCCTAGGGTCGAACACTGAAGCTTTCTTT,CASSLALGSNTEAFF
TRBV5-4,TRBJ1-3,.,.,TGTGCCAGCAGCTTTGACAGACTAACCTCTGGAAACACCATATATTTT,CASSFDRLTSGNTIYF
TRBV11-2,TRBJ2-5,TRBD2,few,TGTGCCAGCAGCTTAGTGGAACTAGCGGTAGGGATGGAGACCCAGTACTTC,CASSLVELAVGMETQYF
TRBV11-2,TRBJ2-7,.,.,TGTGCCAGCGGTCGTAAGGGGCCAAGAACCTACGAGCAGTACTTC,CASGRKGPRTYEQYF
TRBV7-2,TRBJ2-7,TRBD1,.,TGTGCCAGCAGCACCTCCGGCCAGGGGGACTACGAGCAGTACTTC,CASSTSGQGDYEQYF
TRBV18,TRBJ2-2,.,.,TGTGCCAGCTCACCGGAACCCGGGGAGCTGTTTTTT,CASSPEPGELFF
TRBV6-6,TRBJ1-3,.,.,TGTGCCAGCACGATAGACAGCTACACCTCTGGAAACACCATATATTTT,CASTIDSYTSGNTIYF
TRBV7-2,TRBJ1-2,.,.,TGTGCCAGCAGCCCCCAGGGGATCCGGGGCTACACCTTC,CASSPQGIRGYTF
TRBV2,TRBJ1-4,.,.,TGTGCCAGCCACTCACGGGGGGACGAAAAACTGTTTTTT,CASHSRGDEKLFF
TRBV6-2/TRBV6-3,TRBJ1-1,.,.,TGTGCCAGCAGTCACCATCTCGGTGAAGCTTTCTTT,CASSHHLGEAFF
TRBV5-5,TRBJ2-1,TRBD2,.,TGTGCCAGCAGCTTGGACCTAGCGGGAGTATGGAATGAGCAGTTCTTC,CASSLDLAGVWNEQFF
TRBV15,TRBJ1-6,.,.,TGTGCCACCAGCAGTACCAGGGACCCTAATTCACCCCTCCACTTT,CATSSTRDPNSPLHF
TRBV7-2,TRBJ2-1,TRBD1,.,TGTGCCAGCAGCTCCAAATATGACAGGGTCTCCTACAATGAGCAGTTCTTC,CASSSKYDRVSYNEQFF
TRBV14,TRBJ1-3,.,.,TGTGCCAGCAGCTCCACAGGAGCCCCTCCTGGAAACACCATATATTTT,CASSSTGAPPGNTIYF
TRBV4-1,TRBJ1-1,TRBD1,.,TGCGCCAGCAGCCACTCCCCGACAGGGGGAGTAGCTGAAGCTTTCTTT,CASSHSPTGGVAEAFF
TRBV6-6,TRBJ1-2,.,.,TGTGCCAGCAGTTACGGGGGAGGAGAAGGCTACACCTTC,CASSYGGGEGYTF
TRBV9,TRBJ2-1,.,.,TGTGCCAGCAGCGTAGGTCTAGCATGGGGGGGCCGGGAGCAGTTCTTC,CASSVGLAWGGREQFF
TRBV5-8,TRBJ2-3,TRBD1,.,TGTGCCAGCAGCTCAAGGGGGCATGGAGATGTGCATGATTTT,CASSSRGHGDVHDF
TRBV7-9,TRBJ1-1,.,.,TGTGCCAGCAGCATCCACGAGGTACGATCCACTGAAGCTTTCTTT,CASSIHEVRSTEAFF
TRBV12-3/TRBV12-4,TRBJ2-7,.,.,TGTGCCAGCAGTTTGAGCGTCTACGAGCAGTACTTC,CASSLSVYEQYF
TRBV14,TRBJ1-2,.,.,TGTGCCAGCAGCCAAGCCCCCTTGGGCCTTCAGTATGGCTACACCTTC,CASSQAPLGLQYGYTF
TRBV2,TRBJ2-7,.,.,TGTGCCAGCAGCACGGACAGAAGCTCCTACGAGCAGTACTTC,CASSTDRSSYEQYF
TRBV5-1,TRBJ2-2,.,.,TGCGCCAGCAGCTTGGAGGGCCCCCTAGTACGCACCGGGGAGCTGTTTTTT,CASSLEGPLVRTGELFF
TRBV5-1,TRBJ2-1,.,.,TGCGCCAGCAGCTTGGGCGGGGCTAGCTCCTACAATGAGCAGTTCTTC,CASSLGGASSYNEQFF
TRBV4-1,TRBJ1-2,TRBD1,.,TGCGCCAGCAGCCGAGGCACCGGGACAGGGTCCAGGGGCTACACCTTC,CASSRGTGTGSRGYTF
TRBV6-6,TRBJ1-3,.,.,TGTGCCAGCAGTTACGGGGGCAGGGCAGGGGAAAACACCATATATTTT,CASSYGGRAGENTIYF
TRBV6-2/TRBV6-3,TRBJ1-2,TRBD1,.,TGTGCCAGCAGTTACGACCGGGACAGGGGGTATGGCTACACCTTC,CASSYDRDRGYGYTF